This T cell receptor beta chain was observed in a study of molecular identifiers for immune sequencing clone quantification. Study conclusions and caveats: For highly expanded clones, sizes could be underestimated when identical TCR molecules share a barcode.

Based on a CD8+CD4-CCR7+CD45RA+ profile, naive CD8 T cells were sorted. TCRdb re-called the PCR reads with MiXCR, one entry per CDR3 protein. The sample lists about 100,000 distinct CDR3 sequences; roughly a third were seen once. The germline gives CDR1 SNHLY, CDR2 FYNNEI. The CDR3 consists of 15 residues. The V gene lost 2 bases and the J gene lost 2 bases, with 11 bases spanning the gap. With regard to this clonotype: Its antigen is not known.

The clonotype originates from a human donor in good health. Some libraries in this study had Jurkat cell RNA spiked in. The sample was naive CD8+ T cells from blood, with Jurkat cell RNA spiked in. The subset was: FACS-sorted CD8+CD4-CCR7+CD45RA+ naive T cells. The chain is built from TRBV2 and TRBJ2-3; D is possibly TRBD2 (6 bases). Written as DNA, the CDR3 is TGTGCCAGCAGTGAAAGTCTAGCGTCCACAGATACGCAGTATTTT. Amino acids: CASSESLASTDTQYF.